This entry lists 16 T cell receptor beta chains sequenced from one sample in a study of a mutant IDH1 vaccine in newly diagnosed glioma (dated by TCRdb to 2020 to 2022). The time point tag for this specimen amounts to: week 5, during vaccination. Every vaccine dose consisted of 300 ug of a 20-mer mutant IDH1 peptide in Montanide, administered subcutaneously together with topical imiquimod. These TCRs' antigens remain unknown. The method was the immunoSEQ multiplex PCR assay. TCRdb provides this immuneACCESS table in a form limited to in-frame rearrangements. Some clones are lacking; in checked studies, under half of them reflect an unresolved V gene, and why the rest are absent is not known. Within this sample are 39,000 or so clones, with about 84% of them counted one time only. Around 5.2% of the sample is held by the ten biggest clonotypes. This specimen consisted of PBMCs, obtained from a glioma patient whose treatment included an IDH1 peptide vaccine. These receptors were taken from a man in his forties with glioma.

J is TRBJ2-7 and V is TRBV1; the table gives TRBD2 as D, unverified against the DNA. TRBV1 is noted as a pseudogene. This CDR3 is built from 15 residues. DNA of the CDR3: TGCACCAGCAGCCAGGTGGCGGGGGGAGACTACGAGCAGTACTTC. Protein: CTSSQVAGGDYEQYF.

The rearrangement uses TRBV4-1 and TRBJ1-4; 9 bases are a match to TRBD1. Germline CDR1 is MGHRA and CDR2 is YSYEKL. Germline trimming cut 3 bases from V and 3 bases from J; bases unmatched to any gene: 2. This CDR3 spans 15 amino acids. CDR3 protein: CASSHRDRANEKLFF. Here the CDR3 DNA reads TGCGCCAGCAGCCACCGGGACAGGGCTAATGAAAAACTGTTTTTT.

The genes are TRBV25-1 and TRBJ2-3, with unresolved D. V lost 3 bases to trimming and J lost 3 bases, with 4 bases between them. Germline V gene data show CDR1 as MGHDK and CDR2 as SYGVNS. This CDR3 has 12 residues. The CDR3 spells CASSDTTDTQYF. The DNA for the CDR3 is TGTGCCAGCAGTGACACAACAGATACGCAGTATTTT.

V and J are TRBV6-1 and TRBJ1-4; D remains ambiguous. Germline CDR1 and CDR2: MNHNS and SASEGT. CDR3 size: 17 residues. V was trimmed by 1 base and J by 4 bases, leaving 16 bases between them. CDR3 sequence: CASSEGKGRISNEKLFF. In DNA, the CDR3 is TGTGCCAGCAGTGAAGGTAAAGGGAGGATAAGTAATGAAAAACTGTTTTTT.

J is TRBJ2-3 and V is TRBV5-4, with TRBD2 matching 11 bases. CDR1 SGHNT and CDR2 YYREEE come from the germline V gene (reference sequence). The ends lost 4 bases at V and 2 bases at J; junction bases unmatched: 6. There are 16 residues in the CDR3. The CDR3 region has the DNA TGTGCCAGCAGCGAAACTAGCGGGGGCTTCACAGATACGCAGTATTTT. Translated: CASSETSGGFTDTQYF.

The CDR3: CASSFIHTSQETQYF. Here the CDR3 DNA reads TGCGCCAGCAGCTTCATCCATACCTCGCAAGAGACCCAGTACTTC. The V gene is TRBV5-1, the J gene TRBJ2-5; D ambiguous. The CDR3 contains 15 residues. In germline, CDR1 is SGHRS, CDR2 YFSETQ. The V gene lost 2 bases and the J gene lost 2 bases, with 13 bases spanning the gap.

The V and J genes are TRBV6-1 and TRBJ1-1; D not resolved. With 2 bases removed from V and 3 bases from J, the gap between germline ends came to 7 bases. The CDR3 has 13 residues. Germline V lookup: CDR1 MNHNS, CDR2 SASEGT. In DNA form, the CDR3 reads TGTGCCAGCAGTGAACTCGAAGACACTGAAGCTTTCTTT. Translating it yields CASSELEDTEAFF.

This clone is categorized as medium-sized. J is TRBJ1-3 and V is TRBV7-9; D is possibly TRBD1 (5 bases). The V end lost 0 bases, the J end lost 7 bases, and 19 bases lay between the germline ends. The germline CDR1 and CDR2 sequences are SEHNR and FQNEAQ (reference sequence). The CDR3 sequence is 17 residues long. The CDR3 bases are TGTGCCAGCAGCTTAGCGGGGCAGGGCAAAAGAGCGAACACCATATATTTT. This translates into CASSLAGQGKRANTIYF. Using reference TRBV7-9 and TRBJ1-3 for the parts outside the CDR3, the full variable domain is DTGVSQNPRHKITKRGQNVTFRCDPISEHNRLYWYRQTLGQGPEFLTYFQNEAQLEKSRLLSDRFSAERPKGSFSTLEIQRTEQGDSAMYLCASSLAGQGKRANTIYFGEGSWLTVV.

V is TRBV10-1 and J is TRBJ2-7, with D unclear. V was shortened by 3 bases and J by 6 bases, with 21 bases between the two germline ends. The CDR3 has 16 residues. Germline CDR1 WNHNN, CDR2 SYGVQD (reference sequence). CDR3 region: CASSDRSNLGKVEQYF. The DNA of the CDR3 is TGCGCCAGCAGTGACCGGTCAAACCTCGGAAAGGTCGAGCAGTACTTC.

The chain combines TRBV5-4 with TRBJ2-1; weak D call: TRBD2 (5 bases). This CDR3 has 16 amino acids. Trimming shortened V by 0 bases and J by 3 bases, and 13 bases separated the two germline ends. Germline CDR1 reads SGHNT; CDR2 reads YYREEE (reference sequence). The CDR3 DNA sequence: TGTGCCAGCAGCTTGGCCGGAGGAAACATCTACAATGAGCAGTTCTTC. Translating gives CASSLAGGNIYNEQFF.

The V call is TRBV25-1, the J call TRBJ1-3; a possible D gene is TRBD1 (5 bases). Per the germline V gene, CDR1 is MGHDK and CDR2 is SYGVNS. Trimming cost V 3 bases and J 4 bases, with 7 bases left between them. The CDR3 is 13 residues long. The CDR3, as DNA: TGTGCCAGCAGTGAGCCAGGGGGAAACACCATATATTTT. Its protein product is CASSEPGGNTIYF.

This chain connects TRBV6-6 to TRBJ1-2; D perhaps matches TRBD1 (6 bases). The length of the CDR3 is 13 residues. V was pared by 2 bases and J by 8 bases, with 12 bases between. The germline V gene encodes CDR1 MNHNY and CDR2 SVGAGI (reference sequence). The CDR3 reads CASSYGQTRGYTF. CDR3 nucleotides: TGTGCCAGCAGTTACGGACAGACTCGAGGCTACACCTTC.

CDR3 protein: CASSPSTLGQLKYF. The CDR3 DNA is TGTGCCAGCAGTCCCTCGACCCTAGGACAGCTGAAGTACTTC. V and J are TRBV2 and TRBJ2-5; a possible D gene is TRBD1 (6 bases). The CDR3 length is 14 residues. The germline V gene encodes CDR1 SNHLY and CDR2 FYNNEI. V was pared by 5 bases and J by 12 bases, with 22 bases between.

The chain employs TRBV5-6 and TRBJ2-3; a weak D match, TRBD1 (5 bases). The CDR3 totals 16 residues. Germline V gene lookup returns CDR1 SGHDT and CDR2 YYEEEE. Trimming pared 0 bases from V and 0 bases from J, leaving 11 bases between. The CDR3 is CASSLGMTASTDTQYF. CDR3 DNA: TGTGCCAGCAGCTTGGGGATGACAGCTAGCACAGATACGCAGTATTTT.

V gene TRBV6-5 combines with J gene TRBJ1-2; no reliable D call. The CDR3 runs to 14 residues. From germline, CDR1 is MNHEY and CDR2 SVGAGI. V was trimmed by 0 bases and J by 1 base, leaving 6 bases between them. CDR3 amino acids: CASSYSADNYGYTF. In DNA form, the CDR3 reads TGTGCCAGCAGTTACTCAGCAGATAACTATGGCTACACCTTC.

This chain connects TRBV6-5 to TRBJ1-2, with 8 bases matching TRBD1. This CDR3 is 13 amino acids long. CDR1 and CDR2 from the germline V gene are MNHEY and SVGAGI. With 6 bases clipped from V and 5 bases from J, the junction kept 5 bases outside the gene matches. The CDR3 region is CASSRTGTYGYTF. CDR3 nucleotide sequence: TGTGCCAGCAGCCGGACAGGGACATATGGCTACACCTTC.